This T cell receptor (beta chain) stems from a study of T cell repertoires in cytomegalovirus infection (dated by TCRdb to the late 2010s). For context, the study as a whole: The peptide stimulations were aimed at well-studied HLA-B-restricted epitopes as well as recently identified HLA-C-restricted CMV epitopes, whose presentation resists viral immunomodulation. Donor HLA type was relevant to the analysis, because carriage of CMV infection together with the matching HLA type was indicated by public TCR beta signatures. Beyond this particular receptor, the publication reports: Cumulative frequency of public TCR beta family members discriminated carriers of CMV infection plus the relevant HLA type in this cohort and an independent approximately 370-donor cohort. The ex vivo response was dominated by HLA-C-restricted CMV-specific TCR beta clonotypes, and the single most frequent clonotype in two of eight donors was supplied by these HLA-C-restricted clonotypes.

The trim is 0 bases for V and 2 bases for J, with a gap of 10 bases between the germline ends. For CDR1 and CDR2, the germline V gene (reference sequence) lists SEHNR and FQNEAQ. From cysteine to phenylalanine, the CDR3 is 15 amino acids long. Only the CDR3 DNA is retained, 45 bases long and in frame from the first base. The sample's treatment or condition label, decoded: in vitro stimulation with specific CMV peptide epitopes to enrich CMV-specific T cells. The sequencer listed for this sample is Illumina HiSeq 1500. TCRdb took the public reads, trimmed them with fastp at Q25, ran MiXCR for clone calling and kept in-frame beta chains. Rows merge per CDR3 protein into single entries with the most common DNA and genes. The sample table contains about 52,000 distinct CDR3 sequences; only one count was recorded for about 19% of them. The ten largest clones add up to around four fifths of the sample. This clonotype occurred a few times. What antigen it recognizes has not been identified. Base qualities are missing; no much larger clone stands one base away.

Here the chain combines TRBV7-9 and TRBJ1-1, with TRBD1 as a weak D call on 5 bases. The receptor's source is a human donor in good health (CMV status not recorded). Some clones in this sample may be carry-over from other donors' samples. This material consisted of CD8+ T cells from cultured PBMCs, taken from culture after CMV antigen stimulation. The DNA reads TGTGCCAGCAGCTTAGCGGAAGGGGTAAACACTGAAGCTTTCTTT. This is translated as CASSLAEGVNTEAFF.